This T cell receptor beta chain was documented in a study of CD8+CD57+ T cells in acquired aplastic anemia. The wider study: 3 to 4 ug was the average amount of DNA from sorted CD4+ and CD8+ cells.

The CDR3 has 13 amino acids. Germline lookup yields CDR1 DFQATT and CDR2 SNEGSKA (reference sequence). Losses at the gene ends were 6 bases for V and 3 bases for J; bases not matched to a gene: 8. Study-level points and caveats: Overlapping CD8+ CDR3 repertoires of patients and controls contained around 31 shared sequences.

An expansion of CD8+CD57+ cells by flow cytometry had been shown in patients chosen for sequencing. Blood came from patients not yet given any therapy. TCR beta VDJ and CDR3 profiling used genomic DNA as template. TCRdb itself ran the reads through MiXCR, one entry per CDR3 protein. The table lists about 200,000 distinct CDR3 sequences, roughly 50% of them singletons, with about 20% in the top ten. This clonotype was detected a few times. Its antigen is currently unknown. This TCR was recovered from a human donor with aplastic anemia. The rearrangement links TRBV20-1 to TRBJ2-7, with 7 bases fitting TRBD1. The sequencing input was sorted CD4+, CD8+, or CD8+CD57+ T cells (not recorded which) from PBMCs. CDR3 DNA: TGCAGTGCGCCGGGACAGCGAGTCTACGAGCAGTACTTC. It specifies CSAPGQRVYEQYF.